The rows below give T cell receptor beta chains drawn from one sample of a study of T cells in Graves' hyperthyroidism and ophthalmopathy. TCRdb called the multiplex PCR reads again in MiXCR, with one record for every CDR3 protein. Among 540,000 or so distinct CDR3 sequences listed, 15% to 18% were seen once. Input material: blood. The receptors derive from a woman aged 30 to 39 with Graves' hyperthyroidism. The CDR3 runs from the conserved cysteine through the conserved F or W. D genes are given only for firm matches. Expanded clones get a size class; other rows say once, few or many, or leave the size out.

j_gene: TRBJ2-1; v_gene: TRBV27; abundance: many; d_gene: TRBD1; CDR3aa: CASSLFDRGPHNEQFF; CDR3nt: TGTGCCAGCAGTTTATTCGACAGGGGCCCGCACAATGAGCAGTTCTTC
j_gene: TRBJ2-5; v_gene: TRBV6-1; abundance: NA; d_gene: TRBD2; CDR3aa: CASSGSGRTGRGETQYF; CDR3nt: TGTGCCAGCAGCGGTAGCGGGAGAACAGGGCGTGGGGAGACCCAGTACTTC
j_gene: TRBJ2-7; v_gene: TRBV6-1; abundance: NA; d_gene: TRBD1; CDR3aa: CASSEVGTGYEQYF; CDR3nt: TGTGCCAGCAGTGAAGTCGGGACAGGGTACGAGCAGTACTTC
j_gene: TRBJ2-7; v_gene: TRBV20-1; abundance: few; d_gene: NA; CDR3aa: CSARETWGGDTYEQYF; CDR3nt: TGCAGTGCTAGAGAAACTTGGGGTGGGGACACCTACGAGCAGTACTTC
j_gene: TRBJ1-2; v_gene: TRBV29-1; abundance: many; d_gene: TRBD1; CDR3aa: CSGGQGGGSPRGYTF; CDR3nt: TGCAGCGGGGGACAGGGAGGAGGATCGCCGCGTGGCTACACCTTC
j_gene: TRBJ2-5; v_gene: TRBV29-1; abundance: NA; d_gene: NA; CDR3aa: CSVDLPGGGETQYF; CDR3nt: TGCAGCGTTGATCTCCCGGGTGGGGGAGAGACCCAGTACTTC
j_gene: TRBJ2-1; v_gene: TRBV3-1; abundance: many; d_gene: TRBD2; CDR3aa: CASSHLATSGKSEQFF; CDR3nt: TGTGCCAGCAGCCATCTAGCGACTAGCGGGAAGTCGGAGCAGTTCTTC
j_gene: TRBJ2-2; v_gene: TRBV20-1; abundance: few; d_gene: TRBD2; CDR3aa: CSGQRELTGELFF; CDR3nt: TGCAGCGGTCAGCGGGAGCTCACCGGGGAGCTGTTTTTT
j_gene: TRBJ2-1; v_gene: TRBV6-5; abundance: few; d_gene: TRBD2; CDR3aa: CASSYSTQLAGGHYNEQFF; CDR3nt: TGTGCCAGCAGTTACTCGACCCAACTAGCGGGAGGGCACTACAATGAGCAGTTCTTC
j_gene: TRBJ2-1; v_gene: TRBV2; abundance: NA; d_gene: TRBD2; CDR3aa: CACGGVASGSYNEQFF; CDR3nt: TGTGCCTGCGGGGGTGTGGCTAGCGGGAGCTACAATGAGCAGTTCTTC
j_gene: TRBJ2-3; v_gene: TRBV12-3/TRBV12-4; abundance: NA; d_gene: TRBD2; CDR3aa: CASSFGLAGVTDTQYF; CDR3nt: TGTGCCAGCAGTTTTGGGTTGGCGGGGGTTACAGATACGCAGTATTTT
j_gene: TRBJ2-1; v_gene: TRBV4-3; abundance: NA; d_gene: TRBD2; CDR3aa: CASSRGGLAFGPEQFF; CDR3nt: TGCGCCAGCAGCCGTGGGGGACTAGCGTTTGGCCCGGAGCAGTTCTTC
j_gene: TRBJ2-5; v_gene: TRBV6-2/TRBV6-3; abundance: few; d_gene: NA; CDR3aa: CASRPPGKETQYF; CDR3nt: TGTGCCAGCAGACCCCCAGGGAAGGAGACCCAGTACTTC
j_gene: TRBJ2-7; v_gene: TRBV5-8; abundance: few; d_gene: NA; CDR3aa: CASSFGHLYEQYF; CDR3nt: TGTGCCAGCAGCTTTGGGCACCTCTACGAGCAGTACTTC
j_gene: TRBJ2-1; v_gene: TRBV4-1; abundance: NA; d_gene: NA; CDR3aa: CASSHAQVGPGYNEQFF; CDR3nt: TGCGCCAGCAGCCACGCCCAGGTGGGACCGGGCTACAATGAGCAGTTCTTC
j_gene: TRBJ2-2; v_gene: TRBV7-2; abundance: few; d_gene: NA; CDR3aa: CASSSDTNTGELFF; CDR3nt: TGTGCCAGCAGCTCCGACACGAACACCGGGGAGCTGTTTTTT
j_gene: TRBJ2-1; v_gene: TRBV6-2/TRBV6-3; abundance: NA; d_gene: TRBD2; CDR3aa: CASSYSLSPSPAGAYYNEQFF; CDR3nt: TGTGCCAGCAGTTACTCATTATCGCCCTCTCCCGCGGGAGCCTACTACAATGAGCAGTTCTTC
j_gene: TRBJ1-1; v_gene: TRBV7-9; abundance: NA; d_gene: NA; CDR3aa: CASSLEGRGGDTEAFF; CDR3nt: TGTGCCAGCAGCTTAGAGGGCCGGGGCGGGGACACTGAAGCTTTCTTT
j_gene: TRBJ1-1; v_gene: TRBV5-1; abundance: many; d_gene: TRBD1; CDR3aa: CASSRDRQSEAFF; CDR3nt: TGCGCCAGCAGTCGGGACAGACAAAGCGAAGCTTTCTTT
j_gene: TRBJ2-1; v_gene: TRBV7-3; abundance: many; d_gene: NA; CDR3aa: CASSLRGGRDPTREQFF; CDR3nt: TGTGCCAGCAGCCTCCGGGGTGGGCGGGACCCCACGCGGGAGCAGTTCTTC
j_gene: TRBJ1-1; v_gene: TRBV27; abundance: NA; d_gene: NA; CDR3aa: CASTQGWGTEASF; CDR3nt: TGTGCCAGCACCCAGGGGTGGGGCACTGAAGCTTCCTTT
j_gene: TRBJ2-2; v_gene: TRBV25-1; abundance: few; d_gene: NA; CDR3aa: CASSALWAGELFF; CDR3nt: TGTGCCAGCAGTGCTCTTTGGGCCGGGGAGCTGTTTTTT
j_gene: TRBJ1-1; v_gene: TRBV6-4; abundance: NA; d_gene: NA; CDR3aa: CASSVPALDKLGTNTEAFF; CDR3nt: TGTGCCAGCAGTGTCCCTGCTCTGGACAAGTTAGGGACCAACACTGAAGCTTTCTTT
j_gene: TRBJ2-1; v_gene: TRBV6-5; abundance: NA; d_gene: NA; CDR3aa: CASSYLEPGPVNNEQFF; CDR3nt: TGTGCCAGCAGTTACCTGGAACCGGGACCAGTAAACAATGAGCAGTTCTTC
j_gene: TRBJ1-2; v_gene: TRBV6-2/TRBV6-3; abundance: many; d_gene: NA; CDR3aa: CASTYIEGSGYTF; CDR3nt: TGTGCCAGCACCTACATCGAGGGCTCTGGCTACACCTTC
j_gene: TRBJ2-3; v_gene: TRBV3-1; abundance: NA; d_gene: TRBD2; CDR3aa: CASSRAGEDTQYF; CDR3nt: TGTGCCAGCAGCCGAGCGGGGGAGGATACGCAGTATTTT
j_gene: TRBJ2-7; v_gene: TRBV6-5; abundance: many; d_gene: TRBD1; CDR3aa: CASSYQTGVYEQYF; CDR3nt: TGTGCCAGCAGTTACCAGACAGGGGTCTACGAGCAGTACTTC
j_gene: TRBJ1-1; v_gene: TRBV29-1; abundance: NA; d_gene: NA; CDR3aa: CSVEGPNTEAFF; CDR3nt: TGCAGCGTTGAAGGTCCGAACACTGAAGCTTTCTTT
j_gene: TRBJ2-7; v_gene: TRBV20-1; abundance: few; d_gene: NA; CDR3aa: CSARPRTRSSYEQYF; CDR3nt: TGCAGTGCTAGACCCCGGACTCGAAGCTCCTACGAGCAGTACTTC
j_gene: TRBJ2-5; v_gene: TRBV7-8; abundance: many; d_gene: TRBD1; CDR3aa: CASSRGQGGTQYF; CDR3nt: TGTGCCAGCAGCCGTGGACAGGGCGGGACCCAGTACTTC
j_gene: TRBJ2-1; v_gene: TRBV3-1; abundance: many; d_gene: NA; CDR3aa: CASSQGGYEQFF; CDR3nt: TGTGCCAGCAGCCAAGGAGGCTATGAGCAGTTCTTC
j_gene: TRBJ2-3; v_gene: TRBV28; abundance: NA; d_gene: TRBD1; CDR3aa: CAGGTGATGTQYF; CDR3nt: TGTGCCGGGGGGACAGGGGCCACAGGTACGCAGTATTTT
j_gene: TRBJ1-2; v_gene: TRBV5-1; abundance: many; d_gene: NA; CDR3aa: CASSLDRLSNYGYTF; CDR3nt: TGCGCCAGCAGCTTGGACCGCCTGAGTAACTATGGCTACACCTTC
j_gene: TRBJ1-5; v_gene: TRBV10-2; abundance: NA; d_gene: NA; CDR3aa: CASSESSNQPQHF; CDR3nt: TGCGCCAGCAGTGAAAGTTCCAATCAGCCCCAGCATTTT
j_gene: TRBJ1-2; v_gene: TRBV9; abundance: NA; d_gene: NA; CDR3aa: CASSGRTFLEGKKPNYGYTF; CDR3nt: TGTGCCAGCAGCGGACGTACCTTTTTAGAGGGGAAAAAACCGAACTATGGCTACACCTTC
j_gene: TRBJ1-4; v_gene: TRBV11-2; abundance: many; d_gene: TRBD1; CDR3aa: CASSLAGGEKLFF; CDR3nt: TGTGCCAGCAGCTTAGCAGGGGGGGAAAAACTGTTTTTT
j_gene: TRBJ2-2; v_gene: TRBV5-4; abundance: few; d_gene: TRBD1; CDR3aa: CASSTQGGRTGELFF; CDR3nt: TGTGCCAGCAGCACACAGGGGGGAAGGACCGGGGAGCTGTTTTTT
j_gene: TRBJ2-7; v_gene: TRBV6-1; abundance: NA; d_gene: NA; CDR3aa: CASRDSSSQGFYEQYF; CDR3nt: TGTGCCAGCCGCGACAGTTCGTCCCAGGGGTTTTACGAGCAGTACTTC
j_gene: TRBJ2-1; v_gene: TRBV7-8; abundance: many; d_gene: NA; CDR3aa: CASSFRRYDGYNEQFF; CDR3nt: TGTGCCAGCAGCTTTAGAAGGTATGATGGGTACAATGAGCAGTTCTTC
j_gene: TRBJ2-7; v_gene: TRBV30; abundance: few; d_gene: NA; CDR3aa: CAWSRGVDEQYF; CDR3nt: TGTGCCTGGAGCCGCGGGGTGGACGAGCAGTACTTC
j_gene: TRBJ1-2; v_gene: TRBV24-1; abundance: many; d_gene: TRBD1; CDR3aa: CATSDGQGARGYTF; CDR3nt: TGTGCCACCAGTGATGGACAGGGGGCTCGCGGCTACACCTTC